This passage covers 28 T cell receptor beta chains from one sample sequenced in a study of early T cells in non-severe SARS-CoV-2 infection. Via MiXCR, TCRdb re-called the 5' RACE reads, giving one row per CDR3 protein. The profile shows fewer than 35,000 distinct CDR3 sequences, approximately 10% of them singletons. Sequencing was performed on whole blood. These receptors were taken from an adult who was a healthcare worker with PCR-confirmed SARS-CoV-2 infection or an uninfected control (not recorded which).

This chain joins TRBV18 and TRBJ1-1; no reliable D call. CDR3 length: 12 amino acids. Germline assignment: CDR1 KGHSH and CDR2 LQKENI. The V end was cut by 5 bases, the J end by 2 bases, with 6 bases between. CDR3 DNA sequence: TGTGCCAGCTCAGGACCAAACACTGAAGCTTTCTTT. Translated: CASSGPNTEAFF.

This clonotype was counted many times. V gene TRBV6-2 or TRBV6-3 combines with J gene TRBJ2-1; D uncertain. CDR1 and CDR2 (germline): MNHEY, SVGEGT. The CDR3 sequence is 15 residues long. V was trimmed by 5 bases and J by 0 bases, leaving 11 bases between them. For the CDR3, the DNA is TGTGCCAGCAGTCCCACTATCCGCTCCTACAATGAGCAGTTCTTC. It encodes CASSPTIRSYNEQFF.

This clonotype was counted only a few times. The junction and the germline gene differ at one end; a read error may be behind it. The J gene is TRBJ1-2, the V gene TRBV20-1; D unresolved. The CDR3 has 13 amino acids. Germline CDR1 DFQATT, CDR2 SNEGSKA (reference sequence). The CDR3 coding sequence is TGCAGTGCTAGAGATAACCTGGAAGGTTTGCTAAACTTC. Its protein product is CSARDNLEGLLNF.

This clonotype was seen repeatedly, ten times or more. The chain is built from TRBV5-1 and TRBJ2-7, with D perhaps assigned TRBD1 or TRBD2 (6 bases each). Germline V gene sequence: CDR1 SGHRS, CDR2 YFSETQ. V was trimmed by 4 bases and J by 5 bases, leaving 16 bases between them. The CDR3 loop spans 14 amino acids. The CDR3 DNA follows: TGCGCCAGCAGCCCCCCCCTCGGGGGCGACGAGCAGTACTTC. It translates to CASSPPLGGDEQYF.

This clonotype was seen repeatedly, ten times or more. This chain joins TRBV7-2 and TRBJ2-7, with 12 positions matching TRBD1. The CDR3 covers 16 residues. The germline V gene encodes CDR1 SGHTA and CDR2 FQGNSA. The ends lost 4 bases at V and 1 base at J; junction bases unmatched: 5. CDR3 amino acids: CASSSPGQGASYEQYF. The CDR3, as DNA: TGTGCCAGCAGCTCTCCGGGACAGGGGGCATCCTACGAGCAGTACTTC.

The sample holds a few counts of this clonotype. The genes are TRBV12-3 or TRBV12-4 and TRBJ1-1, with 9 bases matching TRBD1. Trimming took 6 bases from V and 3 from J; bases not matched to a gene: 5. The CDR3 has 14 residues. CDR3 bases: TGTGCCAGCAGCCTACAGGGGGCGGACACTGAAGCTTTCTTT. This codes for CASSLQGADTEAFF.

This clonotype was detected ten times or more. This sequence joins TRBV29-1 and TRBJ1-1, with D uncertain. Germline V CDR1 and CDR2: SQVTM, ANQGSEA. Trimming stripped 2 bases from V and 11 bases from J, with 12 bases between. The CDR3 spans 11 residues. This chain's CDR3 is CSVESARRAFF. For the CDR3, the DNA is TGCAGCGTTGAATCCGCAAGGAGGGCTTTCTTT.

This clonotype was found many times. The rearrangement links TRBV6-2 or TRBV6-3 to TRBJ1-6, with 8 nucleotides matching TRBD1. V lost 2 bases, J lost 10 bases, and 10 bases stayed unmatched. Per the germline V gene, CDR1 is MNHEY and CDR2 is SVGEGT. CDR3 size: 16 residues. This CDR3 is CASSYPRTGSSSPLHF. DNA of the CDR3: TGTGCCAGCAGTTACCCACGGACAGGGAGTTCCTCACCCCTCCACTTT.

This clonotype was observed many times. The chain recombines TRBV11-2 with TRBJ2-1; D might be TRBD1 or TRBD2, each matching 5 bases. Germline CDR1 SGHAT, CDR2 FQNNGV. The CDR3 is 13 amino acids. V was clipped by 5 bases and J by 12 bases, with 17 bases between them. This chain's CDR3 is CASSLELGRGQFF. DNA of the CDR3: TGTGCCAGCAGCCTCGAACTGGGACGAGGGCAGTTCTTC.

This clonotype showed up just a few times. The chain carries TRBV10-3 and TRBJ2-5; D is unclear. This CDR3 is 12 amino acids long. Germline assignment: CDR1 ENHRY and CDR2 SYGVKD. V dropped 3 bases and J dropped 0 bases, with 2 bases sitting between them. The DNA for the CDR3 is TGTGCCATCAGTGACAACCAAGAGACCCAGTACTTC. Its translation is CAISDNQETQYF.

This clonotype was found a few times. This chain uses TRBV7-9 with TRBJ1-1; D not certain. The CDR3 spans 14 residues. Germline V gene data show CDR1 as SEHNR and CDR2 as FQNEAQ (reference sequence). V gave up 2 bases and J gave up 0 bases, with 7 bases separating them. DNA for the CDR3: TGTGCCAGCAGCTTAATTGTAATGAACACTGAAGCTTTCTTT. This encodes CASSLIVMNTEAFF.

This clonotype was observed at least ten times. This chain connects TRBV12-3 or TRBV12-4 to TRBJ2-7, with D maybe TRBD1 (6 bases). Between the trimmed V and J ends, which lost 2 bases and 2 bases, there was a span of 13 bases. CDR3 size: 15 residues. The CDR3 reads CASSLWGTPPYEQYF. The CDR3 DNA reads TGTGCCAGCAGTTTATGGGGGACACCACCCTACGAGCAGTACTTC.

Worth noting for this clonotype: It may be a read error: a sequence one base away is much more abundant. V gene TRBV20-1 combines with J gene TRBJ1-1; D unresolved. The CDR3 has 13 amino acids. Germline CDR1 reads DFQATT; CDR2 reads SNEGSKA (reference sequence). DNA for the CDR3: TGCAGTGCGGAGAAGGACGAGAACACTGAAGCTTCCTTT. Its translation: CSAEKDENTEASF.

This clonotype occurred many times. The chain employs TRBV18 and TRBJ1-6, with D perhaps matching TRBD1 (5 bases). V was shortened by 5 bases and J by 7 bases, with 12 bases between the two germline ends. Germline V gives CDR1 KGHSH, CDR2 LQKENI. The CDR3 has 14 amino acids. CDR3 in amino acids: CASSAGAYNSPLHF. The CDR3, as DNA: TGTGCCAGCTCAGCCGGGGCATACAATTCACCCCTCCACTTT.

The sample holds many counts of this clonotype. The rearrangement joins TRBV7-8 to TRBJ2-7, with TRBD1 matching over 7 bases. This CDR3 has 13 residues. The germline V gene has CDR1 SGHVS and CDR2 FQNEAQ. J gave up 5 bases and V 4 bases, and 5 bases lay outside the gene matches. CDR3 DNA sequence: TGTGCCAGCAGCTCCGACAGGGTGGACGAGCAGTACTTC. Translation: CASSSDRVDEQYF.

This clonotype was found a few times. The rearrangement joins TRBV4-3 to TRBJ1-6; the D is unclear. The length of the CDR3 is 15 residues. The V gene's germline CDR1 is LGHNA and CDR2 YSLEER. Trimming removed 1 base from V and 6 bases from J, with 10 bases in between. The CDR3 region is CASSQGRQINSPLHF. As DNA, the CDR3 is TGCGCCAGCAGCCAAGGACGGCAGATTAATTCACCCCTCCACTTT.

This clonotype was counted many times. The chain uses TRBV11-2 and TRBJ2-1; the match to TRBD2 covers 8 bases. Germline lookup yields CDR1 SGHAT and CDR2 FQNNGV. The CDR3 runs 16 residues. V lost 4 bases, J lost 1 base, and 6 bases stayed unmatched. The CDR3 nucleotides read TGTGCCAGCAGCTCTTTTCGGGGGGGATCCTACAATGAGCAGTTCTTC. Translation gives CASSSFRGGSYNEQFF. The full variable domain, with the rest looked up from reference TRBV11-2 and TRBJ2-1, is EAGVAQSPRYKIIEKRQSVAFWCNPISGHATLYWYQQILGQGPKLLIQFQNNGVVDDSQLPKDRFSAERLKGVDSTLKIQPAKLEDSAVYLCASSSFRGGSYNEQFFGPGTRLTVL.

The V and J genes are TRBV6-1 and TRBJ1-4, with 7 bases that match TRBD1. V gave up 5 bases and J gave up 7 bases; unmatched junction bases: 4. CDR3 length: 13 residues. Germline-derived CDR1 and CDR2 are MNHNS and SASEGT. The CDR3: CASSRDSFEKLFF. The CDR3 bases are TGTGCCAGCAGTAGGGACAGCTTTGAAAAACTGTTTTTT.

This clonotype was detected many times. The rearrangement links TRBV12-3 or TRBV12-4 to TRBJ2-7; a possible D gene is TRBD2 (6 bases). This CDR3 spans 14 amino acids. Trimming removed 10 bases at V and 5 bases at J, with 21 bases between. CDR3 DNA sequence: TGTGCCACCCACGGGCCGGAGGGTCCCAACGAGCAGTACTTC. Protein product: CATHGPEGPNEQYF.

In its sample, this clonotype was seen many times. V usage is TRBV10-3 and J usage is TRBJ1-1; D unclear. CDR1 is ENHRY, CDR2 SYGVKD, per germline. The germline V and J ends were trimmed by 2 bases and 4 bases, with 23 bases remaining between them. This CDR3 has 18 amino acids. The CDR3 spells CAISETRQGRTGITEAFF. Written as DNA, the CDR3 is TGTGCCATCAGTGAGACCCGACAAGGCAGGACTGGAATCACTGAAGCTTTCTTT.

CDR3 protein: CASKGAGRNQPQHF. CDR3 bases: TGTGCCAGCAAGGGGGCTGGGAGGAATCAGCCCCAGCATTTT. The chain recombines TRBV6-5 with TRBJ1-5, with TRBD1 matching over 7 bases. Trimming removed 7 bases from V and 4 bases from J; junction bases left unmatched: 7. CDR1 is MNHEY and CDR2 is SVGAGI in the germline V gene. The CDR3 totals 14 residues.

This clonotype was detected ten times or more. The chain couples TRBV24-1 to TRBJ2-1; no clear D gene. The CDR3 has 11 residues. V lost 4 bases, J lost 5 bases, and 2 bases lay in between. The germline CDR1 and CDR2 sequences are KGHDR and SFDVKD. The CDR3 DNA reads as TGTGCCACCAGTGAGAACAATGAGCAGTTCTTC. It translates to CATSENNEQFF.

This clonotype was detected many times. Mismatch with germline at one junction end may stem from a read error. This CDR3 is CASSLVWGRRYEQYF. Here the CDR3 DNA reads TGTGCGAGCAGTTTAGTTTGGGGGCGCCGCTACGAGCAGTACTTC. The rearrangement links TRBV27 to TRBJ2-7; possibly TRBD1 for D (6 bases). Germline V gene sequence: CDR1 MNHEY, CDR2 SMNVEV (reference sequence). The CDR3 spans 15 residues.

This clonotype showed up just once. The chain employs TRBV29-1 and TRBJ1-2; D uncertain. Between the trimmed V and J ends, which lost 7 bases and 5 bases, there was a span of 23 bases. Germline loops: CDR1 SQVTM, CDR2 ANQGSEA. This CDR3 is built from 15 residues. The CDR3 nucleotides read TGCAGCGGGATTGAACTGCCAGTAGAGAGGTATGGCTACACCTTC. This gives the protein CSGIELPVERYGYTF.

This clonotype was picked up a small number of times. The chain uses TRBV5-1 and TRBJ2-7; D may be TRBD1 (5 bases). V lost 2 bases to trimming and J lost 0 bases, with 9 bases between them. The germline V gene has CDR1 SGHRS and CDR2 YFSETQ. The CDR3 sequence is 14 residues long. The CDR3 DNA is TGCGCCAGCAGCTTTGGGCAGGGCTCCTACGAGCAGTACTTC. As protein: CASSFGQGSYEQYF.

This clonotype was counted at least ten times. This sequence joins TRBV7-3 and TRBJ2-3, with D tentatively TRBD1 (5 bases). The V gene's germline CDR1 is SGHTA and CDR2 FQGTGA. CDR3 length: 14 residues. V dropped 5 bases and J dropped 2 bases, with 11 bases sitting between them. Here the CDR3 reads CASSPTAITDTQYF. The CDR3 DNA is TGTGCCAGCAGCCCGACAGCAATCACAGATACGCAGTATTTT. The full variable domain, rest sourced from reference TRBV7-3 and TRBJ2-3, is GAGVSQTPSNKVTEKGKYVELRCDPISGHTALYWYRQSLGQGPEFLIYFQGTGAADDSGLPNDRFFAVRPEGSVSTLKIQRTERGDSAVYLCASSPTAITDTQYFGPGTRLTVL.

This clonotype has ten or more counts. The CDR3 nucleotides read TGCAGTGCTAGTGGGAGGGCGCCAAACATTCAGTACTTC. Translated: CSASGRAPNIQYF. The J gene is TRBJ2-4, the V gene TRBV20-1; 7 nucleotides agree with TRBD2. The germline V gene has CDR1 DFQATT and CDR2 SNEGSKA (reference sequence). V shed 3 bases, J shed 6 bases, and the junction held 5 bases outside the gene matches. This CDR3 spans 13 amino acids.

In its sample, this clonotype was seen a few times. The chain combines TRBV25-1 with TRBJ1-3; perhaps TRBD1 as D (5 bases). The germline V and J ends were trimmed by 1 base and 0 bases, with 16 bases remaining between them. CDR1 is MGHDK and CDR2 is SYGVNS in the germline V gene. The CDR3 sequence is 18 residues long. CDR3 loop: CASSELSLGLTSGNTIYF. Here the CDR3 DNA reads TGTGCCAGCAGTGAATTAAGCCTGGGACTCACCTCTGGAAACACCATATATTTT.